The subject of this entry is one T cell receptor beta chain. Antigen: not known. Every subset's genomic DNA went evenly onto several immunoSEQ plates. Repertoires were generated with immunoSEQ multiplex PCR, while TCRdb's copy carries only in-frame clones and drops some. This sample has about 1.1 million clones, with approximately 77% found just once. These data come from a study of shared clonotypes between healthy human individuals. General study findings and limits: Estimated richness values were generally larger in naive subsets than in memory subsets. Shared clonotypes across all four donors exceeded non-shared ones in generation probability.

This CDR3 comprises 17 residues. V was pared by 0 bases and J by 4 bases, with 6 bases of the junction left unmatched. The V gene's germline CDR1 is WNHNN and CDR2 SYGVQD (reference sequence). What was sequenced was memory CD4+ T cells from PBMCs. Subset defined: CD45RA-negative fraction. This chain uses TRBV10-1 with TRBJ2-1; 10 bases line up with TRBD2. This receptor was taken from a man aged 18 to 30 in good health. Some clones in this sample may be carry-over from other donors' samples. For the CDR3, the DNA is TGCGCCAGCAGTGAGTCTAGGGGACTAGCGAGTTACAATGAGCAGTTCTTC. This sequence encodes CASSESRGLASYNEQFF.